A selection of T cell receptor beta chains follows, all from one sample in a study of CXCR3-negative and CXCR3-positive naive CD8 T cells. TCRdb reanalyzed the 5' RACE reads, giving one entry per CDR3 protein sequence and no DNA. The sample data list some 150,000 distinct CDR3 sequences. Source material: naive CXCR3+ CD8+ T cells from blood. The receptors derive from a human donor in good health. Some clones in this sample may be carry-over from other donors' samples. CDR3s include the opening cysteine and the closing phenylalanine or tryptophan.

TRBJ2-1	TRBV29-1	CSVVGLLDEQFF
TRBJ1-2	TRBV5-1	CASSLSGTDLNYGYTF
TRBJ2-5	TRBV28	CASSYAEQETQYF
TRBJ1-1	TRBV20-1	CSARSLRMNTEAFF
TRBJ1-2	TRBV27	CASSLFGHLYGYTF
TRBJ2-7	TRBV28	CASSLVPTGIYEQYF
TRBJ2-2	TRBV28	CASSFGYVGELFF
TRBJ2-1	TRBV7-2	CASSSPKGLAGVAFDEQFF
TRBJ1-1	TRBV4-3	CASSQGTGYTTEAFF
TRBJ2-1	TRBV29-1	CSVNPTQGALYNEQFF
TRBJ2-7	TRBV18	CASSPPWTSGGATYEQYF
TRBJ2-2	TRBV29-1	CTGSSNTGELFF
TRBJ2-1	TRBV27	CASTQGSEQFF
TRBJ2-5	TRBV28	CASSFPPLATEIGETQYF
TRBJ2-5	TRBV6-1	CASSPLAGGIQETQYF